The 24 T cell receptor beta chains in this list originate from one sample, sequenced in a study of blood T cell repertoires in COVID-19. Method: immunoSEQ multiplex PCR; TCRdb's copy keeps in-frame clones and lacks some. The table records approximately 260,000 clones, 88% of them present only once. The source material was PBMCs or T cells enriched from blood (not recorded which). The receptors here all came from a woman aged 40 to 50 with acute COVID-19.

V usage is TRBV27 and J usage is TRBJ1-5, with 7 nucleotides matching TRBD1. The germline V gene encodes CDR1 MNHEY and CDR2 SMNVEV (reference sequence). J lost 3 bases, V lost 2 bases, and 1 base had no gene match. CDR3 length: 14 amino acids. CDR3 DNA: TGTGCCAGCAGTTTAACAGGGGTCAATCAGCCCCAGCATTTT. It yields the protein CASSLTGVNQPQHF.

This clone was counted a few times. The V gene is TRBV9, the J gene TRBJ1-2, with D uncertain. The V gene's germline CDR1 is SGDLS and CDR2 YYNGEE. This CDR3 has 13 amino acids. The V and J ends lost 0 bases and 4 bases respectively, with 7 bases between them. CDR3 nucleotides: TGTGCCAGCAGCGTAGGAACAGCCTATGGCTACACCTTC. Protein: CASSVGTAYGYTF. Using reference TRBV9 and TRBJ1-2 for the parts outside the CDR3, the full variable domain is DSGVTQTPKHLITATGQRVTLRCSPRSGDLSVYWYQQSLDQGLQFLIQYYNGEERAKGNILERFSAQQFPDLHSELNLSSLELGDSALYFCASSVGTAYGYTFGSGTRLTVV.

The V and J genes are TRBV3-1 (or the pseudogene TRBV3-2) and TRBJ1-4, with 8 bases that match TRBD1. Germline V gene sequence: CDR1 LGHDT, CDR2 YNNKEL (reference sequence). The ends lost 5 bases at V and 4 bases at J; junction bases unmatched: 3. This CDR3 contains 14 residues. In DNA form, the CDR3 reads TGTGCCAGCAGCTCAGGGGGCTTTAATGAAAAACTGTTTTTT. It encodes CASSSGGFNEKLFF.

V usage is TRBV5-5 and J usage is TRBJ2-7; TRBD2 matches at 8 bases. Germline CDR1 is SGHKS and CDR2 is YYEKEE (reference sequence). The ends lost 4 bases at V and 0 bases at J; junction bases unmatched: 3. There are 14 residues in the CDR3. CDR3 coding DNA: TGTGCCAGCAGCCCGGGGGGGAGCTCCTACGAGCAGTACTTC. It translates to CASSPGGSSYEQYF.

The V and J genes are TRBV28 and TRBJ1-2; the match to TRBD1 covers 7 bases. Losses at the gene ends were 3 bases for V and 7 bases for J; bases not matched to a gene: 8. Germline V gene lookup returns CDR1 MDHEN and CDR2 SYDVKM. CDR3 length: 14 amino acids. The CDR3 spells CASSFAGGRLGYTF. CDR3 in DNA: TGTGCCAGCAGTTTCGCAGGGGGGCGGCTTGGCTACACCTTC.

The rearrangement joins TRBV9 to TRBJ2-2; perhaps TRBD1 as D (5 bases). The CDR3 length is 15 residues. The ends were cut back, 3 bases at V and 6 bases at J, with 15 bases in the middle. Germline V CDR1 and CDR2: SGDLS, YYNGEE. The chain's CDR3 is CASSAPNGASGELFF. As DNA, the CDR3 is TGTGCCAGCAGCGCACCGAATGGGGCGTCCGGGGAGCTGTTTTTT.

This clone was detected once. The J gene is TRBJ1-1, the V gene TRBV5-4; a weak D match, TRBD1 (6 bases). Trimming removed 0 bases from V and 5 bases from J, with 11 bases in between. This CDR3 comprises 14 residues. CDR1 and CDR2 from the germline V gene are SGHNT and YYREEE (reference sequence). The chain's CDR3 is CASSLGQERTEAFF. CDR3 DNA sequence: TGTGCCAGCAGCTTGGGACAGGAGAGGACTGAAGCTTTCTTT.

The chain has TRBV11-2 and TRBJ1-4; 9 nucleotides line up with TRBD1. Germline V lookup: CDR1 SGHAT, CDR2 FQNNGV. This CDR3 is built from 17 residues. The J segment lost 0 bases and the V segment lost 2 bases, leaving 4 bases of the junction unmatched. The CDR3 nucleotides are TGTGCCAGCAGCTTAAGGGACAGGGAAGCAACTAATGAAAAACTGTTTTTT. Its protein product is CASSLRDREATNEKLFF.

V and J are TRBV2 and TRBJ2-1, with 11 bases that match TRBD1. Looked up from germline, CDR1 is SNHLY and CDR2 is FYNNEI. Trimming at V came to 9 bases and at J to 7 bases, leaving 5 bases not matched to a gene. The CDR3 covers 13 residues. Here the CDR3 reads CARSGTGGNEQFF. Here the CDR3 DNA reads TGTGCCAGATCCGGGACAGGGGGGAATGAGCAGTTCTTC. The full variable domain, rest sourced from reference TRBV2 and TRBJ2-1, is EPEVTQTPSHQVTQMGQEVILRCVPISNHLYFYWYRQILGQKVEFLVSFYNNEISEKSEIFDDQFSVERPDGSNFTLKIRSTKLEDSAMYFCARSGTGGNEQFFGPGTRLTVL.

V usage is TRBV2 and J usage is TRBJ1-2, with a tentative D call TRBD1 (5 bases). V lost 8 bases and J lost 3, with 13 bases in between. The CDR3 totals 13 residues. Looked up from germline, CDR1 is SNHLY and CDR2 is FYNNEI. The DNA of the CDR3 is TGTGCCAGCCGTAAGGGGATTGACTATGGCTACACCTTC. It encodes CASRKGIDYGYTF.

V and J are TRBV12-3 or TRBV12-4 and TRBJ2-1, with TRBD2 as a possible D gene (6 bases). This CDR3 spans 12 amino acids. The germline V and J ends were trimmed by 4 bases and 10 bases, with 11 bases remaining between them. CDR3 in amino acids: CASSSRGLEQFF. The DNA for the CDR3 is TGTGCCAGCAGTTCACGGGGGTTAGAGCAGTTCTTC.

This sequence joins TRBV18 and TRBJ2-1, with D hard to call. Germline CDR1 reads KGHSH; CDR2 reads LQKENI. With 6 bases removed from V and 7 bases from J, the gap between germline ends came to 13 bases. The CDR3 is 13 amino acids. CDR3 in DNA: TGTGCCAGCTCGGGTATCCGCGGTAATGAGCAGTTCTTC. Translating it yields CASSGIRGNEQFF.

As DNA, the CDR3 is TGCGCCAGCAGCCCTCTCGTAGGACAAGGGCGGTATGGCTACACCTTC. It specifies CASSPLVGQGRYGYTF. The chain employs TRBV4-3 and TRBJ1-2; D may be TRBD1 (5 bases). CDR1 LGHNA and CDR2 YSLEER come from the germline V gene. The CDR3 is 16 residues long. V dropped 4 bases and J dropped 5 bases, with 20 bases sitting between them.

The chain uses TRBV14 and TRBJ2-6, with unresolved D. The CDR3 has 15 residues. Germline CDR1 reads SGHDN; CDR2 reads FVKESK. Trimming removed 4 bases at V and 5 bases at J, with 12 bases between. CDR3 bases: TGTGCCAGCAGCCCGGAGTTGACCAGGGCCAACGTCCTGACTTTC. It translates to CASSPELTRANVLTF.

Only a few counts were recorded for this clone. V and J are TRBV5-1 and TRBJ2-1, with 9 bases matching TRBD2. Germline CDR1 SGHRS, CDR2 YFSETQ. The trim removed 1 base at V and 4 bases at J, leaving 6 bases unmatched. The CDR3 contains 16 residues. The CDR3 sequence: CASSLILAGDYNEQFF. The CDR3 DNA is TGCGCCAGCAGCTTGATTTTAGCGGGGGATTACAATGAGCAGTTCTTC.

This clone has only a few counts. The chain uses TRBV18 and TRBJ1-1; D is uncertain. This CDR3 spans 14 amino acids. Germline values: CDR1 KGHSH, CDR2 LQKENI. The germline V and J ends were trimmed by 6 bases and 1 base, with 12 bases remaining between them. The CDR3 DNA is TGTGCCAGCTCGCGGGGTTCCGAGAACACTGAAGCTTTCTTT. Translated, it gives CASSRGSENTEAFF.

This chain joins TRBV5-6 and TRBJ2-1, with TRBD2 identical over 9 bases. The CDR3 length is 17 residues. V lost 3 bases and J lost 6; bases outside the gene matches: 13. Germline loops: CDR1 SGHDT, CDR2 YYEEEE. CDR3 DNA sequence: TGTGCCAGCAGCTCTCGACTAGCGGAGTGGGGACTCAATGAGCAGTTCTTC. This translates into CASSSRLAEWGLNEQFF.

This rearrangement joins TRBV5-8 to TRBJ2-7; TRBD2 matches at 10 bases. CDR3 length: 15 residues. Germline trimming cut 1 base from V and 7 bases from J; bases unmatched to any gene: 8. Germline V gene data show CDR1 as SGHTS and CDR2 as YDEGEE. CDR3 sequence: CASSLSGRAGFEQYV. The CDR3 bases are TGTGCCAGCAGCTTGAGCGGGAGGGCCGGCTTTGAGCAGTACGTC.

The rearrangement uses TRBV7-9 and TRBJ1-6, with 7 bases matching TRBD1. Germline V gives CDR1 SEHNR, CDR2 FQNEAQ (reference sequence). This CDR3 is 14 amino acids long. Trimming removed 7 bases from V and 7 bases from J; junction bases left unmatched: 7. CDR3 in amino acids: CASKTGLGNSPLHF. Here the CDR3 DNA reads TGTGCCAGCAAGACAGGGTTAGGAAATTCACCCCTCCACTTT.

V and J are TRBV9 and TRBJ2-1; TRBD2 aligns across 7 bases. The CDR3 is 15 residues long. V shed 0 bases and J 2 bases; nucleotides not matched to a gene: 2. Per germline, CDR1 SGDLS and CDR2 YYNGEE. CDR3 sequence (DNA): TGTGCCAGCAGCGTAGGTGGGAGGGCCTACAATGAGCAGTTCTTC. Encoded protein: CASSVGGRAYNEQFF.

This chain uses TRBV12-2 with TRBJ2-3; no check of the table's D call, TRBD2, against the DNA was made. TRBV12-2 is deemed a pseudogene. This CDR3 has 16 residues. The CDR3 DNA reads as TGTGCAAGTCGCCCCTTTTTTTCTCGGGAGCGGAATACGCAGTATTTT. Translation gives CASRPFFSRERNTQYF.

This clone appeared once. V gene TRBV19 combines with J gene TRBJ2-5; 12 positions match TRBD1. CDR1 is LNHDA, CDR2 SQIVND, per germline (reference sequence). The CDR3 consists of 14 residues. V lost 8 bases and J lost 4; bases outside the gene matches: 5. The CDR3 sequence: CASAGTGGRETQYF. DNA for the CDR3: TGTGCCAGTGCGGGGACAGGGGGCCGAGAGACCCAGTACTTC.

This sequence joins TRBV14 and TRBJ1-1; a possible D gene is TRBD1 (5 bases). V was trimmed by 6 bases and J by 0 bases, leaving 8 bases between them. The germline gives CDR1 SGHDN, CDR2 FVKESK. The CDR3 spans 13 residues. The CDR3 here is CASRAQVNTEAFF. The CDR3 DNA reads TGTGCCAGCAGGGCACAGGTGAACACTGAAGCTTTCTTT.

This chain links TRBV28 with TRBJ1-3; no reliable D call. Trimming removed 6 bases at V and 2 bases at J, with 5 bases between. Germline CDR1 is MDHEN and CDR2 is SYDVKM. The CDR3 covers 12 residues. In DNA form, the CDR3 reads TGTGCCAGCAGCGGGGCTGGAAACACCATATATTTT. This translates into CASSGAGNTIYF.